Below are 2 T cell receptor beta chains sequenced from a single sample in a study of human T cells and chemical hapten exposure. TCRdb fed the RACE reads into MiXCR, producing one record per CDR3 protein. The table records 60,000 to 90,000 distinct CDR3 sequences, around 9.3% of them present only once. Indicated time point: healthy volunteer bleed at 6 weeks. Unfractionated whole blood served as the source for total RNA extraction. The sequenced material came from whole blood. These receptors were obtained from a female donor in good health. Some clones in this sample may be carry-over from other donors' samples.

V gene TRBV10-3 combines with J gene TRBJ2-3; the match to TRBD2 covers 11 bases. The CDR3 sequence is 16 residues long. Germline values: CDR1 ENHRY, CDR2 SYGVKD. V lost 6 bases and J lost 2; bases outside the gene matches: 7. The CDR3 here is CAIRATSGDNTDTQYF. CDR3 coding DNA: TGTGCCATCAGGGCGACTAGCGGGGATAACACAGATACGCAGTATTTT.

This chain links TRBV2 with TRBJ1-3; no reliable D call. Germline CDR1 is SNHLY and CDR2 is FYNNEI. The CDR3 sequence is 13 residues long. Trimming took 4 bases from V and 4 from J, leaving 8 bases between them. The CDR3 bases are TGTGCCAGCAGTGCTTGGATCGGAAACACCATATATTTT. It specifies CASSAWIGNTIYF.